This is a list of T cell receptor beta chains from one sample in a study of CD8+CD57+ T cells in acquired aplastic anemia. One entry per CDR3 protein results from TCRdb running MiXCR on the reads. The sample shows fewer than 200,000 distinct CDR3 sequences, about 45% of them seen only once. Input material: sorted CD4+, CD8+, or CD8+CD57+ T cells (not recorded which) from PBMCs. The origin of the receptors is a human donor with aplastic anemia. CDR3s include the opening cysteine and the closing phenylalanine or tryptophan. D genes are given only for firm matches. Clone size is not always given. Where it is, it says once, few, many or a class for expanded clones.

V gene	D gene	J gene	clone size	CDR3 protein	CDR3 DNA
TRBV2	TRBD1	TRBJ2-7	few	CASSGNRGYEQYF	TGCGCCAGCAGTGGTAACAGGGGCTACGAGCAGTACTTC
TRBV25-1	.	TRBJ2-7	few	CASSVGGGNYEQYF	TGTGCCAGCAGTGTTGGAGGGGGGAACTACGAGCAGTACTTC
TRBV20-1	.	TRBJ1-1	.	CSASFGPEAFF	TGCAGTGCTAGTTTCGGCCCTGAAGCTTTCTTT
TRBV12-3/TRBV12-4	TRBD1	TRBJ2-7	.	CTSSPLGGGTGTSAYEQYF	TGTACCAGCAGTCCATTGGGGGGGGGGACAGGGACTTCGGCCTACGAGCAGTACTTC
TRBV2	TRBD1	TRBJ1-5	.	CASTLDRGGNQPQHF	TGTGCCAGCACCTTGGACAGGGGTGGCAATCAGCCCCAGCATTTT
TRBV10-3	.	TRBJ2-3	.	CAIGSPDTQYF	TGTGCCATCGGGAGCCCAGATACGCAGTATTTT
TRBV20-1	TRBD2	TRBJ2-5	few	CSAREVEIAGARYQETQYF	TGCAGTGCTAGAGAGGTAGAAATAGCGGGGGCAAGGTACCAAGAGACCCAGTACTTC
TRBV25-1	TRBD2	TRBJ2-1	.	CASSLTSGRARDNEQFF	TGTGCCAGCAGCCTGACTAGCGGGAGGGCGCGGGACAATGAGCAGTTCTTC
TRBV12-1	.	TRBJ1-1	many	CASRRHPGQMNTEAFF	TGTGCCAGCAGGCGTCACCCCGGACAGATGAACACTGAAGCTTTCTTT
TRBV19	.	TRBJ2-2	few	CASRSGSNTGELFF	TGTGCCAGTAGGTCTGGGTCGAACACCGGGGAGCTGTTTTTT
TRBV29-1	TRBD1	TRBJ2-2	.	CSVWTGDTGELFF	TGCAGCGTGTGGACAGGGGACACCGGGGAGCTGTTTTTT